The next 12 T cell receptor beta chains were all read from a single sample in a study of OX40 agonist ivuxolimab in advanced cancers. Libraries were prepared through the immunoSEQ multiplex PCR assay. This immuneACCESS table, as held by TCRdb, lists in-frame sequences with V and J called but not all clones. Of the missing ones, under half trace to an unresolved V gene in checked studies; the others have no known cause. The sample records tens of thousands of clones, about 81% of which are singletons. The leading ten clones occupy 7.3% of the sample. This specimen was CD4+ or CD8+ T cells sorted from blood, taken in a trial of the OX40 agonist ivuxolimab. These receptors all stem from an adult with an advanced solid tumor such as melanoma, head and neck, liver or kidney cancer.

V and J are TRBV29-1 and TRBJ2-1, with TRBD2 identical over 11 bases. There are 15 residues in the CDR3. J was trimmed by 6 bases and V by 6 bases; bases with no gene match: 10. CDR1 SQVTM and CDR2 ANQGSEA come from the germline V gene. The CDR3 DNA is TGCAGCGTGGGTAGCGGGAGGGGGTTGGGCAATGAGCAGTTCTTC. Translated: CSVGSGRGLGNEQFF.

The genes are TRBV10-2 and TRBJ2-7; the match to TRBD2 covers 7 bases. The length of the CDR3 is 16 residues. The germline V gene encodes CDR1 WSHSY and CDR2 SAAADI. Trimming at V came to 7 bases and at J to 1 base, leaving 13 bases not matched to a gene. For the CDR3, the DNA is TGCGCCAGCACCGAGCGGAGTAGCGGGTTTTCCTACGAGCAGTACTTC. Protein sequence: CASTERSSGFSYEQYF.

This clone was seen once. The V gene is TRBV7-2, the J gene TRBJ1-1, with no clear D. The V end was cut by 0 bases, the J end by 1 base, with 6 bases between. Per the germline V gene, CDR1 is SGHTA and CDR2 is FQGNSA. The CDR3 is 14 amino acids. CDR3 residues: CASSLARGNTEAFF. DNA of the CDR3: TGTGCCAGCAGCTTAGCGCGTGGGAACACTGAAGCTTTCTTT.

The J gene is TRBJ1-5, the V gene TRBV6-1, with D tentatively TRBD1 (5 bases). The germline V gene has CDR1 MNHNS and CDR2 SASEGT. This CDR3 is 15 amino acids long. Trimming pared 6 bases from V and 0 bases from J, leaving 12 bases between. The CDR3 reads CASRGRSHSNQPQHF. For the CDR3, the DNA is TGTGCCAGCAGGGGGCGCAGCCATAGCAATCAGCCCCAGCATTTT.

This chain uses TRBV5-1 with TRBJ1-4, with D possibly TRBD1 on 6 matching bases. V shed 4 bases and J shed 0 bases, with 10 bases lying between them. The germline V gene encodes CDR1 SGHRS and CDR2 YFSETQ. The CDR3 is 15 amino acids. The CDR3 sequence is CASSGTGPTNEKLFF. CDR3 nucleotide sequence: TGCGCCAGCAGCGGAACAGGGCCAACTAATGAAAAACTGTTTTTT.

The gene calls are TRBV7-3 and TRBJ2-5; D is ambiguous. Germline V CDR1 and CDR2: SGHTA, FQGTGA. The CDR3 sequence is 13 residues long. V was clipped by 2 bases and J by 2 bases, with 6 bases between them. In DNA form, the CDR3 reads TGTGCCAGCAGCTTAGGTGGTCAAGAGACCCAGTACTTC. Its translation is CASSLGGQETQYF.

The chain couples TRBV6-5 to TRBJ2-3, with D perhaps given as TRBD1 or TRBD2 (7 bases each). Germline CDR1 MNHEY, CDR2 SVGAGI. Deletions cut 2 bases from V and 4 bases from J, with 16 bases between. CDR3 size: 16 residues. CDR3: CASSYGWEGAADTQYF. The CDR3 nucleotides read TGTGCCAGCAGTTACGGGTGGGAGGGGGCGGCAGATACGCAGTATTTT.

The V call is TRBV6-5, the J call TRBJ2-2; no clear D. From germline, CDR1 is MNHEY and CDR2 SVGAGI. CDR3 length equals 14 residues. V lost 2 bases, J lost 3 bases, and 7 bases lay in between. The chain's CDR3 is CASSYNADTGELFF. CDR3 in DNA: TGTGCCAGCAGTTACAATGCGGACACCGGGGAGCTGTTTTTT.

The chain carries TRBV2 and TRBJ1-2; D gene unclear. The length of the CDR3 is 15 residues. Trimming stripped 6 bases from V and 4 bases from J, with 18 bases between. Germline lookup yields CDR1 SNHLY and CDR2 FYNNEI. The CDR3 protein is CASSHLEGPFYGYTF. The CDR3 DNA is TGTGCCAGCAGCCACCTAGAGGGCCCATTCTATGGCTACACCTTC.

The CDR3 reads CASSLETGGNYGYTF. The DNA of the CDR3 is TGCGCCAGCAGCCTTGAGACAGGGGGCAACTATGGCTACACCTTC. The J gene is TRBJ1-2, the V gene TRBV5-1; TRBD1 agrees at 10 bases. The CDR3 totals 15 residues. Germline V gene lookup returns CDR1 SGHRS and CDR2 YFSETQ. With V trimmed by 4 bases and J by 2 bases, 5 bases remained unmatched.

The rearrangement uses TRBV2 and TRBJ1-5; TRBD1 might be the D (6 bases). V was trimmed by 6 bases and J by 2 bases, leaving 11 bases between them. The CDR3 runs 14 residues. Germline CDR1 and CDR2: SNHLY and FYNNEI. CDR3 coding DNA: TGTGCCAGCAGGGGCCGACAGGGCAATCAGCCCCAGCATTTT. Residues: CASRGRQGNQPQHF.

The chain has TRBV4-2 and TRBJ1-4; D not resolved. Per germline, CDR1 LGHNA and CDR2 YNFKEQ. This CDR3 is 14 amino acids long. Trimming cost V 1 base and J 5 bases, with 8 bases left between them. The CDR3 reads CASSQGYRNEKLFF. The CDR3 DNA reads as TGTGCCAGCAGCCAAGGGTATAGAAATGAAAAACTGTTTTTT.